This TCR beta chain emerged from a study of response to subunit inactivated influenza vaccine. Each CDR3 protein gets one entry after TCRdb re-called the RT-PCR reads with MiXCR. Here the sample spans fewer than 700,000 distinct CDR3 sequences, approximately 13% being singletons. Study-wide points: Authors proposed each seasonal influenza vaccination draws in few new T cells.

Trimming took off 0 bases at V and 11 bases at J, with 8 bases between the two ends. The germline CDR1 and CDR2 sequences are SGHTA and FQGNSA. CDR3 length: 12 amino acids. This clonotype turned up a few times. The antigen is not known. The material was PBMCs from blood, obtained roughly 46 days after vaccination. The chain combines TRBV7-2 with TRBJ1-5; D remains unclear. This receptor was obtained from a man aged 45-60 years who received an inactivated influenza vaccine. This CDR3 reads CASSLASGTQHF. The DNA for the CDR3 is TGTGCCAGCAGCTTAGCGTCCGGGACCCAGCATTTT.